The entry below gives a single T cell receptor beta chain sequence along with its context. The sample belongs to a study of follicular helper T cells after annual influenza vaccination. Germline V CDR1 and CDR2: KGHSH, LQKENI. This CDR3 has 14 amino acids. With 3 bases removed from V and 3 bases from J, the gap between germline ends came to 12 bases. Time point specified: 2014-2015 season, pre-vaccination. Only in-frame clones appear in the TCRdb table, and some are missing; sequencing was by immunoSEQ multiplex PCR. The table lists about 27,000 clones, 80% to 90% of them singletons. The sequence was obtained from an adult who received the influenza vaccine. The specimen was CXCR5+ CD38- circulating T follicular helper cells from blood, collected on the day of influenza vaccination. Subset indicated: circulating Tfh, non-naive CD4+CXCR5+PD-1+ (ICOS+CD38+ or ICOS-CD38-). The chain carries TRBV18 and TRBJ2-7, with D tentatively TRBD2 (5 bases). DNA of the CDR3: TGTGCCAGCTCACCCCCCGGGAAGGACTACGAGCAGTACTTC. Its translation: CASSPPGKDYEQYF.